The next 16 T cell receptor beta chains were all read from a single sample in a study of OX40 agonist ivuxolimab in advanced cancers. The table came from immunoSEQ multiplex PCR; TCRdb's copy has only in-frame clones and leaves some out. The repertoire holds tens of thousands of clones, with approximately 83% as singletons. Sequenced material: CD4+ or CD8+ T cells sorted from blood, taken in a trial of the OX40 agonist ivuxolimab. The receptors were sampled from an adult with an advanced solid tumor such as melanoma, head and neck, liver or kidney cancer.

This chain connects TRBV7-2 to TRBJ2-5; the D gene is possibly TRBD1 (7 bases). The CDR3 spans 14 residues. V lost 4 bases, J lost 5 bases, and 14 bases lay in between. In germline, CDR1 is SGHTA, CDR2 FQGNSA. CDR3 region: CASSSQTGRETQYF. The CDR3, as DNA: TGTGCCAGCAGCTCCCAGACAGGGAGGGAGACCCAGTACTTC.

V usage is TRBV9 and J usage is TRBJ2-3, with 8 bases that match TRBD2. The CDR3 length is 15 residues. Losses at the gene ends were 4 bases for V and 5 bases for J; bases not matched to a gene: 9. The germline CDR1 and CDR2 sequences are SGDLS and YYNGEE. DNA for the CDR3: TGTGCCAGCAGCTTTACGGGGACTAGGGGAGATACGCAGTATTTT. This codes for CASSFTGTRGDTQYF. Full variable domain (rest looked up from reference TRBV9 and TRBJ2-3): DSGVTQTPKHLITATGQRVTLRCSPRSGDLSVYWYQQSLDQGLQFLIQYYNGEERAKGNILERFSAQQFPDLHSELNLSSLELGDSALYFCASSFTGTRGDTQYFGPGTRLTVL.

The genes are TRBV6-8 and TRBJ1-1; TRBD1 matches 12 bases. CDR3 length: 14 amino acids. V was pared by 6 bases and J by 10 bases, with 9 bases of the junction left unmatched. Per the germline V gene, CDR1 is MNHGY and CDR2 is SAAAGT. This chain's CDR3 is CASSLTRDRGRAFF. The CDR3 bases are TGTGCCAGCAGCCTTACCCGGGACAGGGGGCGAGCTTTCTTT.

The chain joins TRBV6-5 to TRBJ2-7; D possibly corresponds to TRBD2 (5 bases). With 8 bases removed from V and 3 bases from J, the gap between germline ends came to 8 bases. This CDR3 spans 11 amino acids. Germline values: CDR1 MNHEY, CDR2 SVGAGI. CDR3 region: CASGGFYEQYF. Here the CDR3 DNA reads TGTGCCAGCGGAGGTTTCTACGAGCAGTACTTC.

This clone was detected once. The CDR3 DNA reads TGTGCCAGCATGGAGTGGGGGGGCCGGGAGACCCAGTACTTC. It yields the protein CASMEWGGRETQYF. This sequence joins TRBV27 and TRBJ2-5; a weak D match, TRBD2 (7 bases). The germline V gene encodes CDR1 MNHEY and CDR2 SMNVEV (reference sequence). There are 14 residues in the CDR3. Trimming cost V 7 bases and J 5 bases, with 17 bases left between them.

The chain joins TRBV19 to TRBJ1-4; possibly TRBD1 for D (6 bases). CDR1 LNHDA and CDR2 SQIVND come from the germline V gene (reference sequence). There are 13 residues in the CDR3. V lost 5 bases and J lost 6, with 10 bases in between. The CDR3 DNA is TGTGCCAGTAGTCCGCGACAGGATGAAAAACTGTTTTTT. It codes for CASSPRQDEKLFF.

In DNA, the CDR3 is TGTGCTAGTGGGGCAACAGGGGTCACTGAAGCTTTCTTT. As protein: CASGATGVTEAFF. The chain carries TRBV12-5 and TRBJ1-1; 7 positions agree with TRBD1. This CDR3 is built from 13 residues. The germline gives CDR1 LGHNT, CDR2 FRNRAP. V was pared by 6 bases and J by 4 bases, with 5 bases of the junction left unmatched. The whole variable domain, remainder taken from reference TRBV12-5 and TRBJ1-1, is DARVTQTPRHKVTEMGQEVTMRCQPILGHNTVFWYRQTMMQGLELLAYFRNRAPLDDSGMPKDRFSAEMPDATLATLKIQPSEPRDSAVYFCASGATGVTEAFFGQGTRLTVV.

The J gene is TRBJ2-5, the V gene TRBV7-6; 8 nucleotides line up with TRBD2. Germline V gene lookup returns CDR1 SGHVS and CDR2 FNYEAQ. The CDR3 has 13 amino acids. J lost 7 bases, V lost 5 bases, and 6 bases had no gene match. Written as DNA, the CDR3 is TGTGCCAGCAGCGTTAGCGGGGAGGGGACCCAGTACTTC. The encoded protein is CASSVSGEGTQYF.

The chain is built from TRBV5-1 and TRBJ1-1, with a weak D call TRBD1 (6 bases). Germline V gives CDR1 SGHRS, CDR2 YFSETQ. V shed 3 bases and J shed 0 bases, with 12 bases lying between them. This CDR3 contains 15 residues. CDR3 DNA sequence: TGCGCCAGCAGCTCCCGGACAGACATGAACACTGAAGCTTTCTTT. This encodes CASSSRTDMNTEAFF.

CDR3 nucleotide sequence: TGTGCCAGCAGCGTCTCTTTAGGTGGGTCCGAGCAGTACTTC. It specifies CASSVSLGGSEQYF. V and J are TRBV9 and TRBJ2-7; D not certain. Trimming took off 2 bases at V and 6 bases at J, with 15 bases between the two ends. CDR1 is SGDLS, CDR2 YYNGEE, per germline. The CDR3 sequence is 14 residues long.

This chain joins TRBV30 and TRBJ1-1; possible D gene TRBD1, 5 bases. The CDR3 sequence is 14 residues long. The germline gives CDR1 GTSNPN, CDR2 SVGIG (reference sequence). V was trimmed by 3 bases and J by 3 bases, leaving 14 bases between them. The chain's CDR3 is CAWRPRGAHTEAFF. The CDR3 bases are TGTGCCTGGAGACCACGAGGGGCCCACACTGAAGCTTTCTTT. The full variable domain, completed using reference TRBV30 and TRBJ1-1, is SQTIHQWPATLVQPVGSPLSLECTVEGTSNPNLYWYRQAAGRGLQLLFYSVGIGQISSEVPQNLSASRPQDRQFILSSKKLLLSDSGFYLCAWRPRGAHTEAFFGQGTRLTVV.

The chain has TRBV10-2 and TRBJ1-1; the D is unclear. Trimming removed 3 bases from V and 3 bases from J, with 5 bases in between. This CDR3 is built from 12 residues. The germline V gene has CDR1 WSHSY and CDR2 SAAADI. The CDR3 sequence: CASSEGDTEAFF. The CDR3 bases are TGCGCCAGCAGTGAAGGTGACACTGAAGCTTTCTTT.

CDR3 in DNA: TGTGCCAGCAGCTTAGCGCGTGGGGGAGCCTATGGCTACACCTTC. This encodes CASSLARGGAYGYTF. The V call is TRBV7-9, the J call TRBJ1-2, with a weak D call TRBD1 (5 bases). The CDR3 is 15 amino acids. The germline CDR1 and CDR2 sequences are SEHNR and FQNEAQ (reference sequence). V shed 0 bases and J shed 4 bases, with 12 bases lying between them. Based on the CDR3 plus reference TRBV7-9 and TRBJ1-2, the full variable domain is DTGVSQNPRHKITKRGQNVTFRCDPISEHNRLYWYRQTLGQGPEFLTYFQNEAQLEKSRLLSDRFSAERPKGSFSTLEIQRTEQGDSAMYLCASSLARGGAYGYTFGSGTRLTVV.

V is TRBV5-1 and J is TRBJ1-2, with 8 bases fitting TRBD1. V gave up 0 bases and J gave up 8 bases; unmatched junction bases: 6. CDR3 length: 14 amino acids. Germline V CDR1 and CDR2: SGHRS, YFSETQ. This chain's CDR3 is CASSLEQGGRGYTF. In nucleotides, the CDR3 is TGCGCCAGCAGCTTGGAACAGGGGGGACGAGGCTACACCTTC.

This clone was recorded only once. The CDR3 DNA reads as TGCGCCAGCAGCGCCGGGACTAGTGCTACCACAGATACGCAGTATTTT. Encoded protein: CASSAGTSATTDTQYF. The rearrangement links TRBV5-1 to TRBJ2-3; 8 bases fit TRBD2. CDR1 and CDR2 from the germline V gene are SGHRS and YFSETQ. V lost 4 bases and J lost 2; bases outside the gene matches: 9. The CDR3 covers 16 residues.

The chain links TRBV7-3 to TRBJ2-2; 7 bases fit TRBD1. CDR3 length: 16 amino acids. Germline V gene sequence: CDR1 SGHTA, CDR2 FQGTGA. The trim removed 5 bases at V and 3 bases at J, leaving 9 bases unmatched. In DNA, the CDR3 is TGTGCCAGCAGCAAAGGACAGGCCCCGGACACCGGGGAGCTGTTTTTT. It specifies CASSKGQAPDTGELFF.